This TCR beta chain was documented in a study of cytomegalovirus exposure and HLA in healthy donors. V was trimmed by 5 bases and J by 4 bases, leaving 14 bases between them. Germline-derived CDR1 and CDR2 are LNHDA and SQIVND (reference sequence). The CDR3 consists of 15 residues. This clone has more than one count but fewer than ten. Its antigen remains unknown. Study-wide results and caveats: Analyses of presence and absence presupposed an approximately uniform sequencing depth across donors.

The PCR employed 60 Vbeta primers together with 13 Jbeta primers. Data came from immunoSEQ multiplex PCR; TCRdb stores just in-frame clones and leaves some out. The repertoire holds approximately 110,000 clones, with roughly 82% as singletons. This clonotype originated in a human donor in good health. V and J are TRBV19 and TRBJ1-4, with D possibly matching TRBD1 (5 bases). Sequenced material: PBMCs. The CDR3 sequence: CASSSWGRHNEKLFF. CDR3 DNA: TGTGCCAGTAGTTCATGGGGCAGACATAATGAAAAACTGTTTTTT.